The clone carrying this T cell receptor beta chain was recorded a few times. Its antigen is unknown. It was with 60 Vbeta and 13 Jbeta primers that the PCR ran. Produced via immunoSEQ multiplex PCR; TCRdb's table is partial and in-frame only. This sample yields approximately 100,000 clones, of which around three quarters are seen a single time; about 4% belongs to the top ten. This specimen belongs to a study of cytomegalovirus exposure and HLA in healthy donors. Study overall: An earlier analysis found some 100 million unique TCR beta sequences from approximately 200 million T cells. Study results and limitations: Compared with the roughly 700-donor mean, an Asian-associated ancestry cluster reportedly had fewer N-insertions, according to a later analysis. Both high specificity and high sensitivity reportedly marked the classifier's diagnosis of cytomegalovirus status. A later analysis showed HLA-associated TCR beta chains outstripping equally common others in clonal expansion.

The V end lost 4 bases, the J end lost 11 bases, and 18 bases lay between the germline ends. The CDR3 covers 15 residues. Germline CDR1 and CDR2: LNHDA and SQIVND (reference sequence). The sequencing input was PBMCs. The sequence was obtained from a woman aged 50 to 60 in good health and CMV-seropositive. The chain couples TRBV19 to TRBJ1-6; D not resolved. The DNA of the CDR3 is TGTGCCAGTAGTAGGGAGGGCCTAAATCTGGCACCCCTCCACTTT. It encodes CASSREGLNLAPLHF. Full variable domain (remainder filled in from reference TRBV19 and TRBJ1-6): DGGITQSPKYLFRKEGQNVTLSCEQNLNHDAMYWYRQDPGQGLRLIYYSQIVNDFQKGDIAEGYSVSREKKESFPLTVTSAQKNPTAFYLCASSREGLNLAPLHFGNGTRLTVT.